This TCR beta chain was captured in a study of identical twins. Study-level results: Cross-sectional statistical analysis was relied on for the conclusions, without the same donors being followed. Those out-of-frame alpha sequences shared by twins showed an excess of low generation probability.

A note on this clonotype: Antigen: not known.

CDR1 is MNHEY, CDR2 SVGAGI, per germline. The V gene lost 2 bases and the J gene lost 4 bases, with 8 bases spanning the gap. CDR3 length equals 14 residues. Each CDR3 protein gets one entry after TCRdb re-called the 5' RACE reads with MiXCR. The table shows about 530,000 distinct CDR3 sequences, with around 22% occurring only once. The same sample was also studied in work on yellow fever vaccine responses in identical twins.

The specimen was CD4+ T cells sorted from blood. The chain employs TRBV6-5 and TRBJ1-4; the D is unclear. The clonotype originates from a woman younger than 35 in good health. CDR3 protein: CASSYGQFNEKLFF. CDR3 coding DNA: TGTGCCAGCAGTTACGGCCAGTTTAATGAAAAACTGTTTTTT.